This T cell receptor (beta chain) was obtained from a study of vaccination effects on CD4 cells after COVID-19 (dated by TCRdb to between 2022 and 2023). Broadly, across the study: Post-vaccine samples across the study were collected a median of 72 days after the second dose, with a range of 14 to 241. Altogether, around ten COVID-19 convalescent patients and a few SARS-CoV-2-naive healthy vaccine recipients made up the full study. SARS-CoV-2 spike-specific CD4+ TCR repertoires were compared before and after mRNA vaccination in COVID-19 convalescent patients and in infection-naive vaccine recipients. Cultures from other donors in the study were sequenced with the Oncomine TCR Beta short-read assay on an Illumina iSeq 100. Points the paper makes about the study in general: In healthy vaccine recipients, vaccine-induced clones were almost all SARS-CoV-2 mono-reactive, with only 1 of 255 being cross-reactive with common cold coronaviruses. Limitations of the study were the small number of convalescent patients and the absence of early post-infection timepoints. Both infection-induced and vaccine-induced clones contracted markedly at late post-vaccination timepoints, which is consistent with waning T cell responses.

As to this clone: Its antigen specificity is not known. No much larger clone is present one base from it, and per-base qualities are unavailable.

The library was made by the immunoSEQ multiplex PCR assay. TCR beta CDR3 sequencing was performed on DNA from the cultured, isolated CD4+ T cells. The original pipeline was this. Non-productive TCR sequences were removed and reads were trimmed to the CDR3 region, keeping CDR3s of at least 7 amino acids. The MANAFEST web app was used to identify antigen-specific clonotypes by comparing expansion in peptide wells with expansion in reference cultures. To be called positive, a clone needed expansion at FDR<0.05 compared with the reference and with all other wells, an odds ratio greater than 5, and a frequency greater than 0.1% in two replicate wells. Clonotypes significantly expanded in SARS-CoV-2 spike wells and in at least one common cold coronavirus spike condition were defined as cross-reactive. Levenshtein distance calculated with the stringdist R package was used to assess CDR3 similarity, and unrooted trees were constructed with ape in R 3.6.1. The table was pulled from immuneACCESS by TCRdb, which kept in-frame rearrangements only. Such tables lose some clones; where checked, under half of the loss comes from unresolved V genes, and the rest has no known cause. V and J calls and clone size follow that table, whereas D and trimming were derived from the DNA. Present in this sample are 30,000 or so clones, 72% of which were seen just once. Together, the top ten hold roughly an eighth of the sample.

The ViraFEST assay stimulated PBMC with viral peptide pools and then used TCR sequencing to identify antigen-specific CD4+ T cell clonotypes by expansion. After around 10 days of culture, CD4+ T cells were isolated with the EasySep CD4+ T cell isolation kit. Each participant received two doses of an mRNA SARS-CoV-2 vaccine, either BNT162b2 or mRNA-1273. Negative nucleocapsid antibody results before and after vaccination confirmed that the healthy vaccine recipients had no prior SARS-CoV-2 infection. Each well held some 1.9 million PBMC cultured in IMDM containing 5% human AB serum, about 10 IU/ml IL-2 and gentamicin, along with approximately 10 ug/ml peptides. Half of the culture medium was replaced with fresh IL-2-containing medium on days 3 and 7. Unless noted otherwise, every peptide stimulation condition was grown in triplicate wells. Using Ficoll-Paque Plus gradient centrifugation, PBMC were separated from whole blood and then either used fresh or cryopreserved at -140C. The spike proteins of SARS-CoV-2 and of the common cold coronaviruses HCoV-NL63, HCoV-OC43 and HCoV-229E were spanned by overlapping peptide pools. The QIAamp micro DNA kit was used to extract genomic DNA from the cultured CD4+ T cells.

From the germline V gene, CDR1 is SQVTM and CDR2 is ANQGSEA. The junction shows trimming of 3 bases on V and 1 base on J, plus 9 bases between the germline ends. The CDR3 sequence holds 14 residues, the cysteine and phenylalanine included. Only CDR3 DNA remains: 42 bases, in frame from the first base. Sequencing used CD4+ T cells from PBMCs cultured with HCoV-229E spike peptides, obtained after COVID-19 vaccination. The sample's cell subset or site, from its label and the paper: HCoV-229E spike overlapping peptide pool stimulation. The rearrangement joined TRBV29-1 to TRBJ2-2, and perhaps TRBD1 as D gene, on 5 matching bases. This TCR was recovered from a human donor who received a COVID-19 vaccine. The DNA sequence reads TGCAGCGTTGATAGGGGTCTGAACACCGGGGAGCTGTTTTTT. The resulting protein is CSVDRGLNTGELFF.